Detailed here is one T cell receptor (beta chain). This specimen comes from a study of T cell responses to AZD1222 COVID-19 vaccine. The data were produced by immunoSEQ multiplex PCR, yet TCRdb's version contains in-frame clones alone and is incomplete. Here the sample spans some 110,000 clones, roughly 90% being singletons. The V gene's germline CDR1 is SGHTA and CDR2 FQGNSA. V was clipped by 4 bases and J by 4 bases, with 11 bases between them. The CDR3 runs to 14 residues. This TCR was recovered from an adult in good health. The V and J genes are TRBV7-2 and TRBJ1-5; D possibly corresponds to TRBD1 (5 bases). The source material was peripheral blood, sampled on day 0 of AZD1222 vaccination. For the CDR3, the DNA is TGTGCCAGCAGCTCCGTACAGGCTAATCAGCCCCAGCATTTT. This codes for CASSSVQANQPQHF.